A selection of T cell receptor beta chains follows, all from one sample in a study of blood T cell repertoires in COVID-19. Method: immunoSEQ multiplex PCR; TCRdb's copy keeps in-frame clones and lacks some. The profile shows 9,500 or so clones, roughly nine tenths of them singletons. The sample taken for sequencing was peripheral blood. All receptors come from a human donor in a cohort sampled during active COVID-19. The CDR3 runs from the conserved cysteine through the conserved F or W. The order of the fields is D gene, V gene, J gene, clone size, CDR3 protein, CDR3 DNA. A D gene is named only where the DNA matches it firmly. Size is omitted from some rows. Given values are once, few, many or a class for expanded clones.

>NA|TRBV5-1|TRBJ1-1|NA
CASSPRWAPGLSMNTEAFF
TGCGCCAGCAGCCCAAGATGGGCGCCAGGGTTGAGTATGAACACTGAAGCTTTCTTT
>TRBD1|TRBV6-4|TRBJ1-1|NA
CASSDPRDRAKRDTEAFF
TGTGCCAGCAGTGACCCCCGGGACAGGGCCAAACGGGACACTGAAGCTTTCTTT
>TRBD2|TRBV10-3|TRBJ2-1|NA
CAISESSGLAGGREQFF
TGTGCCATCAGTGAGTCTTCAGGACTAGCGGGGGGGCGGGAGCAGTTCTTC
>NA|TRBV6-6|TRBJ1-6|NA
CASTGGGLTSPLHF
TGTGCCAGCACCGGGGGGGGTCTGACTTCACCCCTCCACTTT
>TRBD1|TRBV11-3|TRBJ2-2|once
CASSPGQALLNTGELFF
TGTGCCAGCAGCCCCGGACAGGCCTTACTGAACACCGGGGAGCTGTTTTTT
>TRBD2|TRBV24-1|TRBJ2-3|NA
CATSDFLAGDTDTQYF
TGTGCCACCAGTGATTTTCTGGCGGGGGACACAGATACGCAGTATTTT
>TRBD1|TRBV4-1|TRBJ2-7|NA
CASSQGYRDSYEQYF
TGCGCCAGCAGCCAAGGGTATCGGGACAGCTACGAGCAGTACTTC
>NA|TRBV7-3|TRBJ2-7|NA
CASSLERGHYEQYF
TGTGCCAGCAGCTTAGAAAGGGGCCACTACGAGCAGTACTTC
>NA|TRBV28|TRBJ1-2|few
CASGTGSSYGYTF
TGTGCCAGCGGCACAGGGAGTAGCTATGGCTACACCTTC
>NA|TRBV12-3/TRBV12-4|TRBJ1-5|NA
CASSLHRVQPQHF
TGTGCCAGCAGTTTACATCGGGTCCAGCCCCAGCATTTT
>NA|TRBV7-2|TRBJ1-2|few
CASSPGRGDYGYTF
TGTGCCAGCAGCCCAGGGAGGGGCGACTATGGCTACACCTTC
>NA|TRBV5-1|TRBJ2-5|NA
CASSLGQPQETQYF
TGCGCCAGCAGCTTGGGACAGCCTCAAGAGACCCAGTACTTC
>TRBD1|TRBV6-4|TRBJ1-2|NA
CASSPQGGANYGYTF
TGTGCCAGCAGCCCCCAGGGGGGAGCTAACTATGGCTACACCTTC
>NA|TRBV19|TRBJ1-5|NA
CASKPWRLSGGNQPQHF
TGTGCCAGTAAACCGTGGCGTCTGTCAGGGGGCAATCAGCCCCAGCATTTT
>NA|TRBV7-6|TRBJ2-1|NA
CASSLKSGESYNEQFF
TGTGCCAGCAGCCTCAAGTCAGGGGAATCCTACAATGAGCAGTTCTTC
>NA|TRBV5-1|TRBJ1-2|NA
CASSWGQGGYTF
TGCGCCAGCAGCTGGGGACAAGGTGGCTACACCTTC
>NA|TRBV27|TRBJ2-3|NA
CASSPPGAPDTQYF
TGTGCCAGCAGTCCCCCAGGGGCCCCAGATACGCAGTATTTT
>TRBD1|TRBV4-2|TRBJ1-2|NA
CASSQATGVANYGYTF
TGTGCCAGCAGCCAAGCCACAGGGGTAGCTAACTATGGCTACACCTTC
>TRBD1|TRBV6-5|TRBJ1-5|NA
CASSPRGSQPQHF
TGTGCCAGCAGTCCCAGGGGGAGTCAGCCCCAGCATTTT
>TRBD1|TRBV30|TRBJ1-6|NA
CAWSARGTGSFHSPLHF
TGTGCCTGGAGTGCCCGGGGGACAGGGAGCTTTCATTCACCCCTCCACTTT
>NA|TRBV15|TRBJ2-2|few
CATSSPANTGELFF
TGTGCCACCAGCAGTCCCGCGAACACCGGGGAGCTGTTTTTT
>TRBD1|TRBV5-1|TRBJ2-2|NA
CASSIKPPGGGTGELFF
TGCGCCAGCAGCATAAAGCCGCCAGGGGGCGGCACCGGGGAGCTGTTTTTT
>NA|TRBV2|TRBJ2-7|few
CASSFDTRSYEQYF
TGTGCCAGCAGCTTCGACACCCGCTCCTACGAGCAGTACTTC
>NA|TRBV18|TRBJ1-1|NA
CASSQQGRDTEAFF
TGTGCCAGCTCTCAACAGGGTAGGGACACTGAAGCTTTCTTT
>NA|TRBV29-1|TRBJ2-7|NA
CSVVDRAGYGEQYF
TGCAGCGTTGTCGACAGGGCGGGGTACGGCGAGCAGTACTTC
>TRBD2|TRBV11-2|TRBJ2-4|NA
CASSPLLAGPHNIQYF
TGTGCCAGCAGCCCCCTACTAGCGGGTCCGCATAACATTCAGTACTTC
>TRBD1|TRBV6-5|TRBJ1-2|NA
CASRTGTGRSDGYTF
TGTGCCAGCAGGACCGGGACAGGGAGGTCGGATGGCTACACCTTC
>TRBD1|TRBV28|TRBJ2-1|NA
CASSTTGQINEQFF
TGTGCCAGCAGTACAACGGGACAGATTAATGAGCAGTTCTTC
>NA|TRBV6-6|TRBJ1-5|NA
CASSSITRQPQHF
TGTGCCAGCAGTTCCATCACACGTCAGCCCCAGCATTTT
>NA|TRBV4-1|TRBJ1-2|NA
CASSHGGTNYGYTF
TGCGCCAGCAGCCACGGGGGGACTAACTATGGCTACACCTTC
>NA|TRBV30|TRBJ1-6|few
CAWTGSSYNSPLHF
TGTGCCTGGACAGGGTCGTCCTATAATTCACCCCTCCACTTT
>NA|TRBV2|TRBJ1-1|NA
CASSKQRGTEAFF
TGTGCCAGCAGTAAACAACGGGGTACTGAAGCTTTCTTT
>NA|TRBV3-1/TRBV3-2|TRBJ1-1|NA
CASSPPEEFTEAFF
TGTGCCAGCAGCCCCCCGGAGGAGTTCACTGAAGCTTTCTTT
>NA|TRBV7-9|TRBJ1-5|NA
CASSPHDSPNQPQHF
TGTGCCAGCAGCCCACACGACAGCCCCAATCAGCCCCAGCATTTT
>TRBD1|TRBV12-3/TRBV12-4|TRBJ1-2|NA
CASSLEGTDGYTF
TGTGCCAGCAGTTTAGAGGGGACAGATGGCTACACCTTC
>TRBD2|TRBV7-9|TRBJ2-7|once
CASSPSGGKSPYEQYF
TGTGCCAGCAGCCCCTCCGGGGGGAAGTCCCCCTACGAGCAGTACTTC
>TRBD1|TRBV29-1|TRBJ2-2|NA
CSVEGSGGTGELFF
TGCAGCGTTGAAGGGTCAGGGGGCACCGGGGAGCTGTTTTTT
>NA|TRBV5-4|TRBJ1-6|once
CASSFVNSPLHF
TGTGCCAGCAGTTTCGTTAATTCACCCCTCCACTTT
>TRBD2|TRBV5-1|TRBJ2-3|NA
CASRVRAGVGDTQYF
TGCGCCAGCAGGGTTCGAGCGGGGGTCGGAGATACGCAGTATTTT
>TRBD1|TRBV6-4|TRBJ1-2|NA
CASSDSNRGGNYGYTF
TGTGCCAGCAGTGACTCGAACAGGGGTGGGAACTATGGCTACACCTTC
>NA|TRBV7-2|TRBJ2-5|NA
CASSTAGHQETQYF
TGTGCCAGCAGCACGGCAGGCCACCAAGAGACCCAGTACTTC
>NA|TRBV11-2|TRBJ2-3|NA
CASSFQGPTDTQYF
TGTGCCAGCAGCTTTCAGGGGCCCACAGATACGCAGTATTTT
>NA|TRBV6-4|TRBJ1-5|NA
CASSDSHYVSMGNQPQHF
TGTGCCAGCAGTGACTCGCATTATGTGAGTATGGGCAATCAGCCCCAGCATTTT
>NA|TRBV2|TRBJ1-1|NA
CASSELQGSTEAFF
TGTGCCAGCAGTGAACTACAGGGATCCACTGAAGCTTTCTTT
>NA|TRBV2|TRBJ2-4|NA
CASSESLASSKNIQYF
TGTGCCAGCAGTGAATCACTAGCCTCAAGCAAAAACATTCAGTACTTC
>NA|TRBV5-4|TRBJ1-2|NA
CASSLYRTGFNYGYTF
TGTGCCAGCAGCTTATATAGGACGGGGTTTAACTATGGCTACACCTTC
>NA|TRBV20-1|TRBJ2-4|NA
CSASFLAKNIQYF
TGCAGTGCTAGTTTTCTAGCCAAAAACATTCAGTACTTC
>NA|TRBV6-6|TRBJ1-2|NA
CASSYSHQANGYTF
TGTGCCAGCAGTTACTCGCATCAGGCAAATGGCTACACCTTC
>TRBD1|TRBV2|TRBJ1-5|NA
CASDRTGGNQPQHF
TGTGCCAGTGACCGGACAGGGGGCAATCAGCCCCAGCATTTT
>TRBD1|TRBV5-1|TRBJ1-4|once
CASSLAGTGVEKLFF
TGCGCCAGCAGCTTGGCGGGGACAGGGGTTGAAAAACTGTTTTTT
>NA|TRBV4-1|TRBJ1-4|few
CASSQDRGSLEKLFF
TGCGCCAGCAGCCAAGATAGGGGATCGTTAGAAAAACTGTTTTTT
>NA|TRBV6-6|TRBJ2-3|once
CASSYGVGGHVDTQYF
TGTGCCAGCAGTTACGGGGTGGGGGGGCATGTGGATACGCAGTATTTT
>TRBD1|TRBV29-1|TRBJ1-4|NA
CSVGETGVTNEKLFF
TGCAGCGTTGGAGAAACAGGGGTAACTAATGAAAAACTGTTTTTT
>TRBD2|TRBV28|TRBJ2-1|NA
CASSLAGTSISDEQFF
TGTGCCAGCAGCTTGGCCGGGACTAGCATCTCCGATGAGCAGTTCTTC
>TRBD1|TRBV10-1|TRBJ2-5|NA
CASSEGGGQRQETQYF
TGCGCCAGCAGTGAGGGTGGGGGACAGAGGCAAGAGACCCAGTACTTC